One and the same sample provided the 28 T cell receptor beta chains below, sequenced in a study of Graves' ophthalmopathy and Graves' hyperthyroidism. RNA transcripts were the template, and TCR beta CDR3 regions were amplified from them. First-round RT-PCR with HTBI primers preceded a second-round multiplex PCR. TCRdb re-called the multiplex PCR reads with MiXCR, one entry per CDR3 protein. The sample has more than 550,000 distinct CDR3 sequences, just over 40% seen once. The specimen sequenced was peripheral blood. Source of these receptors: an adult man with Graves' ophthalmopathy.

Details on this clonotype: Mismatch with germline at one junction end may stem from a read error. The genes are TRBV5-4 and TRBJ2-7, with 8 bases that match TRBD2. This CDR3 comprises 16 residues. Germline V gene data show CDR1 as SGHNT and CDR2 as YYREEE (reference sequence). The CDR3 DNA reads TGTGCCGGCAGCTTGGCTTCCGGGAGGGCCTTTGGAGAGCAGTACTTC. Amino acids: CAGSLASGRAFGEQYF.

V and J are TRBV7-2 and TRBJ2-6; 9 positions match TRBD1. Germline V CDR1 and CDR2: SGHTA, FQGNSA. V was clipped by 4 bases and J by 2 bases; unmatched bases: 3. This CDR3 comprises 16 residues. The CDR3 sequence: CASSSRTGAGANVLTF. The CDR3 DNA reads TGTGCCAGCAGCTCGAGGACAGGGGCTGGGGCCAACGTCCTGACTTTC.

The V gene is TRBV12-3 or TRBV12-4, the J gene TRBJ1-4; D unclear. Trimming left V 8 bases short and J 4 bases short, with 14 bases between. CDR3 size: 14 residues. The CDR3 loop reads CASANQENNEKLFF. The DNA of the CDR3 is TGTGCCAGCGCAAACCAGGAGAATAATGAAAAACTGTTTTTT.

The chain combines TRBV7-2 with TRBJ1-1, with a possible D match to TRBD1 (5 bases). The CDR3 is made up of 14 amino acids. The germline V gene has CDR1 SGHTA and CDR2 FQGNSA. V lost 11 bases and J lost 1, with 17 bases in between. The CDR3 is CAWSEKGTNTEAFF. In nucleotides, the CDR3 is TGTGCCTGGAGTGAGAAGGGGACGAACACTGAAGCTTTCTTT.

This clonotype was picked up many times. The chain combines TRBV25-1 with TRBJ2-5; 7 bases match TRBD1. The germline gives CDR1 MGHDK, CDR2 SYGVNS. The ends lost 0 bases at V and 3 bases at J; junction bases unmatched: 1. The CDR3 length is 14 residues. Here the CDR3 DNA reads TGTGCCAGCAGTGAATACGACAGGGAAGAGACCCAGTACTTC. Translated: CASSEYDREETQYF.

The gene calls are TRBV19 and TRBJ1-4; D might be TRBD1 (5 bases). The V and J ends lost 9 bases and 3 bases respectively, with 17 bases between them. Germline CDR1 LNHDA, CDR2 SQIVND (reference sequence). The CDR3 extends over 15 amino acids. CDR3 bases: TGTGCCAGCCGGGGGTCGGGGAAGTCTAATGAAAAACTGTTTTTT. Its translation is CASRGSGKSNEKLFF.

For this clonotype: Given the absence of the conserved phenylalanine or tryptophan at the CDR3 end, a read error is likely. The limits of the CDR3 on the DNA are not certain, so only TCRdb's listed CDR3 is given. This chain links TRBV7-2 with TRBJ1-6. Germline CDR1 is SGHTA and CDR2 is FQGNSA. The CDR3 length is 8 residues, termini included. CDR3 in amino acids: CASSLVGV.

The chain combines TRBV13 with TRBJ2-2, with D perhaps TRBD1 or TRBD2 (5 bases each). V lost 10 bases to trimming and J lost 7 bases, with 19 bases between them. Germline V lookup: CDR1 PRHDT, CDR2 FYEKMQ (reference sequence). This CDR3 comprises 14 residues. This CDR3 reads CANSGPGDHGELFF. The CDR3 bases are TGTGCCAACTCGGGGCCCGGGGACCACGGGGAGCTGTTTTTT.

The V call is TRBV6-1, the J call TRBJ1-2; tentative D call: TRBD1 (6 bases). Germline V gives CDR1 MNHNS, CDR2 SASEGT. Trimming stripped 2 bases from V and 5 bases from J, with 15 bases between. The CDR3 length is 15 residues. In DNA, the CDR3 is TGTGCCAGCAGTGAATCTGGGGGCGCGAATTATGGCTACACCTTC. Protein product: CASSESGGANYGYTF.

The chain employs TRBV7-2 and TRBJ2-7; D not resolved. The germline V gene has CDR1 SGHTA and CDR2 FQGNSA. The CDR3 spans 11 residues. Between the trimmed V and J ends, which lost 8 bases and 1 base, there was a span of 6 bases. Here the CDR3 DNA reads TGTGCCAGCTTGGTATCCTACGAGCAGTACTTC. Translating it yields CASLVSYEQYF.

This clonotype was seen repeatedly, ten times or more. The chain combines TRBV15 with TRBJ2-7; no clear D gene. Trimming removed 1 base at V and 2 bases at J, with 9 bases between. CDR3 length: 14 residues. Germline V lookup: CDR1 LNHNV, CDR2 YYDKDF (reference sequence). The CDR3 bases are TGTGCCACCAGCAGAGGCACCGGAGCCTACGAGCAGTACTTC. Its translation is CATSRGTGAYEQYF.

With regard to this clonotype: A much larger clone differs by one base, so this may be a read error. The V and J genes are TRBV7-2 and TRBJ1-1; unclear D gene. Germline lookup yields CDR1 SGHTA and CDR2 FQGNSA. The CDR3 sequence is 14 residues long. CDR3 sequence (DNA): TGTGCCGGCAGCGGGATAGGACGTACCGGTGAAGCTTTCTTT. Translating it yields CAGSGIGRTGEAFF. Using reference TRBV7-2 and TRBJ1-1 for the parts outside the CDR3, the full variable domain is GAGVSQSPSNKVTEKGKDVELRCDPISGHTALYWYRQSLGQGLEFLIYFQGNSAPDKSGLPSDRFSAERTGGSVSTLTIQRTQQEDSAVYLCAGSGIGRTGEAFFGQGTRLTVV.

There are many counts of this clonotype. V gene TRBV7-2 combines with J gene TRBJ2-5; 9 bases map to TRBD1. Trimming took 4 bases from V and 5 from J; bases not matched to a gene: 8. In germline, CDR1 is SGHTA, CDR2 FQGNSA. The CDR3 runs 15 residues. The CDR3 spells CASSSLQGASETQYF. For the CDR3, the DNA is TGTGCCAGCAGCTCGCTACAGGGGGCGTCGGAGACCCAGTACTTC.

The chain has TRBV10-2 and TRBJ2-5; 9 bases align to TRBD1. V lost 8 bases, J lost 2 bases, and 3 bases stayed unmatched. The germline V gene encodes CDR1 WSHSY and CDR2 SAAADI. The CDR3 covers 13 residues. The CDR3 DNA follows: TGCGCCAGCTGGGGGACAGGGCAAGAGACCCAGTACTTC. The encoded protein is CASWGTGQETQYF.

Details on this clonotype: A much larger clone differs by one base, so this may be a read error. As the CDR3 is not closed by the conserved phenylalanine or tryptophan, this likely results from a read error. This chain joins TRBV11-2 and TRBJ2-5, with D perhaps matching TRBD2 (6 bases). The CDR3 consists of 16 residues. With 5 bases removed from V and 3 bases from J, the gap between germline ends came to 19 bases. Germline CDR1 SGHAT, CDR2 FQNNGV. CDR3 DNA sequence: TGTGCCAGCAGCATCCTGGCGGGGAGGAGAAAAGAGACCCAGTACCTC. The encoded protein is CASSILAGRRKETQYL.

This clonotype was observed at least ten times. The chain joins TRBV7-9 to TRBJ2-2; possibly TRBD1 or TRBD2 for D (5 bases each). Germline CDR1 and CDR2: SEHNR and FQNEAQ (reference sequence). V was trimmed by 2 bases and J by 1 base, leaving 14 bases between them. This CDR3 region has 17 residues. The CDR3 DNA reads TGTGCCAGCAGCTTATCGGGCGCAGGGAGGAACACCGGGGAGCTGTTTTTT. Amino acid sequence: CASSLSGAGRNTGELFF.

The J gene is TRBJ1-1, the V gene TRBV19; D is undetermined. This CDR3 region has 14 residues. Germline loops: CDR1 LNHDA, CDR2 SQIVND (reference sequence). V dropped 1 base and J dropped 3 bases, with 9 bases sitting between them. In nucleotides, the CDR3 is TGTGCCAGTAGTATAGGGCCCGGGCACACTGAAGCTTTCTTT. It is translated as CASSIGPGHTEAFF. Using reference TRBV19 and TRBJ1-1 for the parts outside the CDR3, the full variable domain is DGGITQSPKYLFRKEGQNVTLSCEQNLNHDAMYWYRQDPGQGLRLIYYSQIVNDFQKGDIAEGYSVSREKKESFPLTVTSAQKNPTAFYLCASSIGPGHTEAFFGQGTRLTVV.

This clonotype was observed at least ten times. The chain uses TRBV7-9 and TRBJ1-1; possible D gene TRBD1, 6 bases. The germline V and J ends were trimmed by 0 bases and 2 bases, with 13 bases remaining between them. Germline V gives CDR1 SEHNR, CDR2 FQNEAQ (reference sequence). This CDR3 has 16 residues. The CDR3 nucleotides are TGTGCCAGCAGCTTAGCCAGGGGAAAGTTAAACACTGAAGCTTTCTTT. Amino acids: CASSLARGKLNTEAFF.

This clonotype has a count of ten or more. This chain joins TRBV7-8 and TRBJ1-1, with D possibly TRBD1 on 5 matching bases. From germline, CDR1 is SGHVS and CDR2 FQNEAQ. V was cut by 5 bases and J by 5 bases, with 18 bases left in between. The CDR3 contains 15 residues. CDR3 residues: CASSTRLAGRTEAFF. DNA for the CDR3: TGTGCCAGCAGCACCCGTTTGGCAGGGAGGACTGAAGCTTTCTTT.

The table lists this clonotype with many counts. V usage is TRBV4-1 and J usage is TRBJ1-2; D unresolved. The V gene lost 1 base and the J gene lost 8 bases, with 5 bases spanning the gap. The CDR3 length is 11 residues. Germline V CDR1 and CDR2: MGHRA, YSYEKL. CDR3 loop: CASSQASGYTF. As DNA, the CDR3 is TGCGCCAGCAGCCAAGCCTCGGGCTACACCTTC.

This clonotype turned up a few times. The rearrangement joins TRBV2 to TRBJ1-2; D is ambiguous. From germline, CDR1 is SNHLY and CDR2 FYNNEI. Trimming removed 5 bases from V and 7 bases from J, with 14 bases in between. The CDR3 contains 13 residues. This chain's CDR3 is CASSLRDLSGYTF. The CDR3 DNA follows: TGTGCCAGCAGTCTCCGCGACCTGAGTGGCTACACCTTC.

The CDR3 spells CASSFYRGQETQYF. The CDR3 DNA is TGTGCCAGCAGCTTTTACAGGGGGCAAGAGACCCAGTACTTC. The J gene is TRBJ2-5, the V gene TRBV7-2, with TRBD1 identical over 8 bases. CDR1 and CDR2 from the germline V gene are SGHTA and FQGNSA. Trimming cost V 3 bases and J 2 bases; bases outside gene matches: 2. This CDR3 spans 14 amino acids.

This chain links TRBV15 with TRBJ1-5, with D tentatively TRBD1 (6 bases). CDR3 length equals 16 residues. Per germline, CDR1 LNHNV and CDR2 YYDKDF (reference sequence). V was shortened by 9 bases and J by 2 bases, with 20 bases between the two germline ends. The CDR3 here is CATKNRPGDRNQPQHF. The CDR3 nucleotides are TGTGCCACTAAAAACCGACCAGGGGATCGCAATCAGCCCCAGCATTTT.

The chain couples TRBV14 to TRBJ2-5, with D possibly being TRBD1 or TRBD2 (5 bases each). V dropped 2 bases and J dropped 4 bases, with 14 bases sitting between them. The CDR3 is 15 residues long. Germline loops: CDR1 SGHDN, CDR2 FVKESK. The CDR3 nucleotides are TGTGCCAGCAGCCAAACTACCTCGGGGCTAGAGACCCAGTACTTC. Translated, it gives CASSQTTSGLETQYF.

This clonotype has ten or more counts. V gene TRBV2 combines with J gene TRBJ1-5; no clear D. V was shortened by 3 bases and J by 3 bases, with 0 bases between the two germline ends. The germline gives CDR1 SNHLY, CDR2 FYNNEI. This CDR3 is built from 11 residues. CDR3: CASSDNQPQHF. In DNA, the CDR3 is TGTGCCAGCAGTGACAATCAGCCCCAGCATTTT.

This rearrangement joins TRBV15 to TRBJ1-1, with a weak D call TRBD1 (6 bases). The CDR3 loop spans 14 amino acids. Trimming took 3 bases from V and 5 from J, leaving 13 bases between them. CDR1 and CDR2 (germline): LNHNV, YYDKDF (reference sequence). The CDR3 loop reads CATSRWAGETEAFF. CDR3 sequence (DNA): TGTGCCACCAGCAGGTGGGCAGGGGAAACTGAAGCTTTCTTT.

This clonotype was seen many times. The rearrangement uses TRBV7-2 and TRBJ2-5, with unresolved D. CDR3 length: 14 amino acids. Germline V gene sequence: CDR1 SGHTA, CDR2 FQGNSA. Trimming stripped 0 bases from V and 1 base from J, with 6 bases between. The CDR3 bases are TGTGCCAGCAGCTTAGCAGTGATCCAAGAGACCCAGTACTTC. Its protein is CASSLAVIQETQYF.

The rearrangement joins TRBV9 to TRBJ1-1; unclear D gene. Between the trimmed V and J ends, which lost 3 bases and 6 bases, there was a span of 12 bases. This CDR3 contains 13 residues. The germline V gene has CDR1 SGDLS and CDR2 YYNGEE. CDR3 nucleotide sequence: TGTGCCAGCAGCGGCGGACCAGAGGCTGAAGCTTTCTTT. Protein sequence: CASSGGPEAEAFF.